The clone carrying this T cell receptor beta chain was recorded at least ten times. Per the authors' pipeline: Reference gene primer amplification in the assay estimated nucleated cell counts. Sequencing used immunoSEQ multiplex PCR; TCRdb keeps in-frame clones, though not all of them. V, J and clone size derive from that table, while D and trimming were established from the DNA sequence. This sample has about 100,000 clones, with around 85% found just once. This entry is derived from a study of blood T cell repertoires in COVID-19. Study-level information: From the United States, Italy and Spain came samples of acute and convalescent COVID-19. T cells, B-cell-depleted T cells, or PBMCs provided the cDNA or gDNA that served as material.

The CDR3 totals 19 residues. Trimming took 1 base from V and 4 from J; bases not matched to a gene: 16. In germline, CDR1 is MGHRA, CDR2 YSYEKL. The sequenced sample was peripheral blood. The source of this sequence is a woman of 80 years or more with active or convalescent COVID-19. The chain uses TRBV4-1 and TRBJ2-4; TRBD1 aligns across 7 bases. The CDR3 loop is CASSQGSLRTGTRKNIQYF. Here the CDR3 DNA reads TGCGCCAGCAGCCAAGGTTCCCTCCGGACAGGAACTAGGAAAAACATTCAGTACTTC.